The clone carrying this T cell receptor beta chain was seen just once. The data originate from a study of identifying expanded T cells in peripheral blood. Using immunoSEQ multiplex PCR, the repertoire was profiled, and TCRdb retains in-frame clones only, with some absent. Found here are approximately 90,000 clones, 70% to 90% of them singletons; the top ten hold around 4.5%. Material for sequencing was blood. This clonotype was sampled from a person aged 18-69 years in good health.

The CDR3 here is CASRGRIPPLPGANVLTF. The DNA of the CDR3 is TGTGCCAGTAGGGGCAGAATTCCCCCCCTCCCTGGGGCCAACGTCCTGACTTTC. The chain combines TRBV19 with TRBJ2-6; no reliable D call. The CDR3 sequence is 18 residues long. Germline CDR1 is LNHDA and CDR2 is SQIVND (reference sequence). Between the trimmed V and J ends, which lost 6 bases and 2 bases, there was a span of 20 bases.